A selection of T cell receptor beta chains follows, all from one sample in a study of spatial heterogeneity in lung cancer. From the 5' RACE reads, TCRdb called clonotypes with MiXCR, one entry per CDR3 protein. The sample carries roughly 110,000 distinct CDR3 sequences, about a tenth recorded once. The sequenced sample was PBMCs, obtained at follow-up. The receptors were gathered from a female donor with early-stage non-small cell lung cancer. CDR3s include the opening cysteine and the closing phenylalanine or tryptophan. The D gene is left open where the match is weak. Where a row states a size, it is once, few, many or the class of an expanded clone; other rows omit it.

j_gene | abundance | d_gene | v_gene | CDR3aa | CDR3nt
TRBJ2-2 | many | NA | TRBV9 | CASSPGKAGELFF | TGTGCCAGCAGCCCCGGGAAGGCCGGGGAGCTGTTTTTT
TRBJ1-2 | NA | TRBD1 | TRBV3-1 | CASSQGSQGANYGYTF | TGTGCCAGCAGCCAAGGGAGCCAGGGGGCTAACTATGGCTACACCTTC
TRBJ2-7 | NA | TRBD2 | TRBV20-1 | CSAEGTSGAYEQYF | TGCAGTGCGGAAGGGACTAGCGGGGCCTACGAGCAGTACTTC
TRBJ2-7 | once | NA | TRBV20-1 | CSAGPRQVREQYF | TGCAGTGCCGGCCCCCGACAGGTGAGGGAGCAGTACTTC
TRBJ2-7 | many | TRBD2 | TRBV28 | CASSLWGAGTRSVYEQYF | TGTGCCAGCAGTTTATGGGGTGCCGGGACTAGATCCGTCTACGAGCAGTACTTC
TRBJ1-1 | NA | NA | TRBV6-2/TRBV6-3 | CASVRGMGRSLAAFF | TGTGCCAGTGTAAGGGGTATGGGAAGATCGTTGGCGGCTTTCTTT
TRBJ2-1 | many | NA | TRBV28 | CASSPKTRFF | TGTGCCAGCAGTCCCAAGACCCGATTCTTC
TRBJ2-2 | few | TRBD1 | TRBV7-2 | CASNPPGTGRELFF | TGTGCCAGCAACCCTCCCGGGACAGGGAGGGAGCTGTTTTTT
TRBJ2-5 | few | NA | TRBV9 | CASSATGPQETQYF | TGTGCCAGCAGCGCAACAGGGCCCCAAGAGACCCAGTACTTC
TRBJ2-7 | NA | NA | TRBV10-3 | CAISEQSYEQYF | TGTGCCATCAGTGAGCAGTCCTACGAGCAGTACTTC
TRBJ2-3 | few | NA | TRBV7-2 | CASSFKADTQYF | TGTGCCAGCAGCTTTAAGGCAGATACGCAGTATTTT
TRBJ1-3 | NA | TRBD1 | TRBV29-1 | CSVLGQSGNTIYF | TGCAGCGTACTGGGACAGTCTGGAAACACCATATATTTT
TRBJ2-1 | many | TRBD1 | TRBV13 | CASNLRGRDRGWEQFF | TGTGCCAGCAACCTCAGGGGCCGGGACAGGGGCTGGGAGCAGTTCTTC
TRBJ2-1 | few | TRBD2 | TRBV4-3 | CASSRLAGGRYEQFF | TGCGCCAGCAGCAGACTAGCGGGAGGGCGGTATGAGCAGTTCTTC
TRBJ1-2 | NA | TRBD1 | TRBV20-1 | CSALPGQGNGNTF | TGCAGTGCGCTACCGGGACAGGGAAATGGCAACACCTTC
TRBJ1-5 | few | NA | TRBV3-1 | CASSSDQGRQPQHF | TGTGCCAGCAGCAGTGATCAGGGACGTCAGCCCCAGCATTTT
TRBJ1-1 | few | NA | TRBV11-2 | CASSPSANTEAFF | TGTGCCAGCAGCCCCTCGGCGAACACTGAAGCTTTCTTT
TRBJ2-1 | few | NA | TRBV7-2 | CASSLTGPGNEQFF | TGTGCCAGCAGCTTAACGGGACCCGGGAATGAGCAGTTCTTC
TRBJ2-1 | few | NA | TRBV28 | CASRTGRGYNEQFF | TGTGCCAGCAGGACGGGTCGCGGTTACAATGAGCAGTTCTTC
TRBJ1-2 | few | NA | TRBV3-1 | CASSQYPDIGYTF | TGTGCCAGCAGCCAATATCCAGACATTGGCTACACCTTC
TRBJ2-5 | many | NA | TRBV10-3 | CAISESTRETQYF | TGTGCCATCAGTGAGTCGACTCGAGAGACCCAGTACTTC
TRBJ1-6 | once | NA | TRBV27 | CASSSPPYSNSPLHF | TGTGCCAGCAGTTCGCCCCCTTACAGTAATTCACCCCTCCACTTT
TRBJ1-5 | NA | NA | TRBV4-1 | CASSQGVISNQPQHF | TGCGCCAGCAGCCAAGGAGTGATCAGCAATCAGCCCCAGCATTTT
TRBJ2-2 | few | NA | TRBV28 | CASQVGDVNTGELFF | TGTGCCAGCCAGGTCGGGGACGTGAACACCGGGGAGCTGTTTTTT
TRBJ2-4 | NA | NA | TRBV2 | CASSEGNIQYF | TGTGCCAGCAGTGAGGGGAACATTCAGTACTTC
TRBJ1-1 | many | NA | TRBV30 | CAWMSRGEAFF | TGTGCCTGGATGTCAAGGGGCGAAGCTTTCTTT
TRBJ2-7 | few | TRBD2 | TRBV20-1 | CSATGTSESYEQYF | TGCAGTGCCACGGGGACTAGCGAATCCTACGAGCAGTACTTC
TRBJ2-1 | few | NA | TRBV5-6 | CASSLGITKSYNEQFF | TGTGCCAGCAGCTTGGGAATTACTAAATCCTACAATGAGCAGTTCTTC
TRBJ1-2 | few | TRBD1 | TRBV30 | CAWSPGTGRGYTF | TGTGCCTGGTCTCCCGGGACAGGACGGGGCTACACCTTC
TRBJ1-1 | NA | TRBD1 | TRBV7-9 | CASSFVGQDLEAFF | TGTGCCAGCAGCTTCGTAGGACAGGACCTTGAAGCTTTCTTT
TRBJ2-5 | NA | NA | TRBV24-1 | CATSDWRAKETQYF | TGTGCCACCAGTGATTGGAGAGCCAAAGAGACCCAGTACTTC
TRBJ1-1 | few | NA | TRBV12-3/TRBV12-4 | CASTLTGNTEAFF | TGTGCCAGCACCCTGACAGGGAACACTGAAGCTTTCTTT
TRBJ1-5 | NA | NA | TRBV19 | CASSIAAARFRPQHF | TGTGCCAGTAGTATAGCGGCGGCGCGCTTTAGGCCCCAGCATTTT
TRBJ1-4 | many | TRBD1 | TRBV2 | CASSEDSGTGIF | TGTGCCAGCAGTGAAGATTCTGGGACAGGGATATTT
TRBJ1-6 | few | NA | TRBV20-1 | CSASSGGNPYNSPLHF | TGCAGTGCTAGCTCGGGGGGCAATCCGTATAATTCACCCCTCCACTTT
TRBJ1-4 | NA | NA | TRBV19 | CASRPQTAFNEKLFF | TGTGCCAGTAGACCGCAGACAGCGTTTAATGAAAAACTGTTTTTT
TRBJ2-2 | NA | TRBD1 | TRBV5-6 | CASSWGQPNTGELFF | TGTGCCAGCAGTTGGGGACAGCCGAACACCGGGGAGCTGTTTTTT
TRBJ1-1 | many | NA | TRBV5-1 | CASSQGQGMNTEAFF | TGCGCCAGCAGTCAAGGTCAGGGCATGAACACTGAAGCTTTCTTT
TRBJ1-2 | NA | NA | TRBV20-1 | CSARGSVGYTF | TGCAGTGCTAGAGGCTCCGTGGGCTACACCTTC
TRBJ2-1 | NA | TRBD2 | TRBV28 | CASNLAGPYNEQFF | TGTGCCAGCAATCTAGCGGGGCCCTACAATGAGCAGTTCTTC
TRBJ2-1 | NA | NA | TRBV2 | CASSDTVYNEQFF | TGTGCCAGCAGTGATACAGTCTACAATGAGCAGTTCTTC
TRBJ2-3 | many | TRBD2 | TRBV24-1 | CATSDLLSGSGTDTQYF | TGTGCCACCAGTGATTTGCTTAGCGGGAGTGGAACAGATACGCAGTATTTT
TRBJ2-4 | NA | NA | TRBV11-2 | CASKGIQLAKNIQYF | TGTGCCAGCAAGGGGATTCAGCTAGCCAAAAACATTCAGTACTTC
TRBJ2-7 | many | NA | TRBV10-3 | CAISGPTYEQYF | TGTGCCATCAGTGGGCCGACCTACGAGCAGTACTTC
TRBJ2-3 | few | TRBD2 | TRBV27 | CASSLSILASGNTDTQYF | TGTGCCAGCAGTTTATCGATACTGGCTAGCGGGAACACAGATACGCAGTATTTT
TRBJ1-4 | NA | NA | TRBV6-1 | CASSERRNEKLFF | TGTGCCAGCAGTGAGAGGAGAAATGAAAAACTGTTTTTT
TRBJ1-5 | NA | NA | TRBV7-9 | CASSWTDNQPQHF | TGTGCCAGCAGCTGGACAGACAATCAGCCCCAGCATTTT
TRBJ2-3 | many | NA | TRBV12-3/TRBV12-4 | CASSLPGITDTQYF | TGTGCCAGCAGTTTACCCGGGATCACAGATACGCAGTATTTT
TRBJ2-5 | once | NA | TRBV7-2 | CASSLVGQTYQETQYF | TGTGCCAGCAGCTTAGTAGGCCAGACGTACCAAGAGACCCAGTACTTC
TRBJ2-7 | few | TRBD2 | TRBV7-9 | CASSQALAGMGNEQYF | TGTGCCAGCAGCCAGGCGCTAGCGGGGATGGGGAACGAGCAGTACTTC